The 8 T cell receptor beta chains below come from one sample, sequenced in a study of blood T cell repertoires in COVID-19. Some clones are missing from TCRdb's copy, which holds only in-frame ones; the method was immunoSEQ multiplex PCR. The table includes around 150,000 clones, around 92% detected once. The sequencing sample was made of peripheral blood. The source is a young man with COVID-19, enrolled during active disease.

This chain uses TRBV10-3 with TRBJ2-1; D is perhaps TRBD1 (5 bases). CDR3 length: 12 amino acids. Germline V gives CDR1 ENHRY, CDR2 SYGVKD. V shed 9 bases and J shed 0 bases, with 6 bases lying between them. The CDR3 protein is CAIQGSYNEQFF. In DNA form, the CDR3 reads TGTGCCATTCAGGGCTCCTACAATGAGCAGTTCTTC.

The gene calls are TRBV5-4 and TRBJ1-1; 9 bases fit TRBD1. The V gene end was trimmed by 3 bases and the J gene end by 5 bases; junction bases not matched to a gene: 8. The germline V gene encodes CDR1 SGHNT and CDR2 YYREEE (reference sequence). This CDR3 is built from 15 residues. The CDR3 DNA follows: TGTGCCAGCAGCTCCAGGGGGACAGGGTGGACTGAAGCTTTCTTT. Translated: CASSSRGTGWTEAFF.

This chain links TRBV5-1 with TRBJ1-2, with D unclear. CDR1 is SGHRS, CDR2 YFSETQ, per germline. The CDR3 spans 13 residues. The V end lost 2 bases, the J end lost 3 bases, and 8 bases lay between the germline ends. The CDR3 here is CASSFRSDYGYTF. DNA of the CDR3: TGCGCCAGCAGCTTCAGGTCGGACTATGGCTACACCTTC. The whole variable domain, filled in from reference TRBV5-1 and TRBJ1-2, reads KAGVTQTPRYLIKTRGQQVTLSCSPISGHRSVSWYQQTPGQGLQFLFEYFSETQRNKGNFPGRFSGRQFSNSRSEMNVSTLELGDSALYLCASSFRSDYGYTFGSGTRLTVV.

CDR3 nucleotides: TGTGCCAGCAGCCCGACAGGGGCAGATACGCAGTATTTT. Translated: CASSPTGADTQYF. The rearrangement joins TRBV3-1 (or the pseudogene TRBV3-2) to TRBJ2-3; 8 nucleotides line up with TRBD1. The CDR3 is 13 amino acids. CDR1 and CDR2 (germline): LGHDT, YNNKEL (reference sequence). The V and J ends lost 4 bases and 4 bases, in that order; junction bases with no gene match: 1.

This clone was seen once. The chain recombines TRBV5-5 with TRBJ1-3, with D possibly matching TRBD1 (5 bases). CDR3 length: 18 residues. Germline loops: CDR1 SGHKS, CDR2 YYEKEE (reference sequence). Trimming took 0 bases from V and 0 from J, leaving 16 bases between them. CDR3 sequence: CASSLGQTSAFSGNTIYF. The CDR3 nucleotides read TGTGCCAGCAGCTTGGGACAGACCTCCGCTTTCTCTGGAAACACCATATATTTT. Full variable domain (outside the CDR3, taken from reference TRBV5-5 and TRBJ1-3): DAGVTQSPTHLIKTRGQQVTLRCSPISGHKSVSWYQQVLGQGPQFIFQYYEKEERGRGNFPDRFSARQFPNYSSELNVNALLLGDSALYLCASSLGQTSAFSGNTIYFGEGSWLTVV.

The chain has TRBV14 and TRBJ1-6, with a possible D match to TRBD1 (5 bases). The CDR3 runs 17 residues. Trimming took 0 bases from V and 7 from J, leaving 16 bases between them. Germline CDR1 SGHDN, CDR2 FVKESK. The CDR3 sequence: CASSQEFRVSRNSPLHF. The DNA for the CDR3 is TGTGCCAGCAGCCAAGAATTCAGGGTTTCGCGAAATTCACCCCTCCACTTT. Using reference TRBV14 and TRBJ1-6 for the parts outside the CDR3, the full variable domain is EAGVTQFPSHSVIEKGQTVTLRCDPISGHDNLYWYRRVMGKEIKFLLHFVKESKQDESGMPNNRFLAERTGGTYSTLKVQPAELEDSGVYFCASSQEFRVSRNSPLHFGNGTRLTVT.

The genes are TRBV28 and TRBJ2-7; tentative D call: TRBD1 (7 bases). The CDR3 sequence is 17 residues long. V was trimmed by 3 bases and J by 4 bases, leaving 22 bases between them. Germline loops: CDR1 MDHEN, CDR2 SYDVKM. The CDR3 loop reads CASSFPSTRQGGYEQYF. For the CDR3, the DNA is TGTGCCAGCAGTTTCCCGTCGACGCGACAGGGAGGTTACGAGCAGTACTTC.

The V call is TRBV18, the J call TRBJ2-1; no clear D gene. CDR3 length: 16 amino acids. The V end lost 0 bases, the J end lost 2 bases, and 11 bases lay between the germline ends. CDR1 KGHSH and CDR2 LQKENI come from the germline V gene. CDR3 DNA: TGTGCCAGCTCACCACCGGAGCGCCGAACCTACAATGAGCAGTTCTTC. Its protein is CASSPPERRTYNEQFF. Full variable domain (rest looked up from reference TRBV18 and TRBJ2-1): NAGVMQNPRHLVRRRGQEARLRCSPMKGHSHVYWYRQLPEEGLKFMVYLQKENIIDESGMPKERFSAEFPKEGPSILRIQQVVRGDSAAYFCASSPPERRTYNEQFFGPGTRLTVL.